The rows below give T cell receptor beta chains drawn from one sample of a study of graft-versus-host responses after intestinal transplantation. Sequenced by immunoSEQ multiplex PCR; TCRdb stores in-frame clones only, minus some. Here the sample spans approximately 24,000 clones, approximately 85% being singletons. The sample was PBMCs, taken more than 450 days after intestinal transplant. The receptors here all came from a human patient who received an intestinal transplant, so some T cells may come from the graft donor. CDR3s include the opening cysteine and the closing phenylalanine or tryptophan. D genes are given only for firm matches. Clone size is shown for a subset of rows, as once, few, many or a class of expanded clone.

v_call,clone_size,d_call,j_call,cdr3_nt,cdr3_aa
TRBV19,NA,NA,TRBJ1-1,TGTGCCAGTAGTATACAGAACACTGAAGCTTTCTTT,CASSIQNTEAFF
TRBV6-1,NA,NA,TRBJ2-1,TGTGCCAGCAGTGTCCAGGGGACCTACAATGAGCAGTTCTTC,CASSVQGTYNEQFF
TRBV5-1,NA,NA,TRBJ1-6,TGCGCCAGCAGCTTCGAGGGGTTAAATTCACCCCTCCACTTT,CASSFEGLNSPLHF
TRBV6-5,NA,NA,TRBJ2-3,TGTGCCAGCAGTTACCCCCCCAGTACGCAGTATTTT,CASSYPPSTQYF
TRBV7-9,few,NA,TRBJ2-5,TGTGCCAGCAGCTTAGGGCTACTGGAGACCCAGTACTTC,CASSLGLLETQYF
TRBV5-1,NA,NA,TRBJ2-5,TGCGCCAGCAGCTTGGATGGGACCTGGGATTTGGAGACCCAGTACTTC,CASSLDGTWDLETQYF
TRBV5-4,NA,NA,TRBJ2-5,TGTGCCAGCAGCTTCTCAGAGACCCAGTACTTC,CASSFSETQYF
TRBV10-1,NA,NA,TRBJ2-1,TGCGCCAGCAGCGGGACAGTAGGGAGGGCCAAGCCCAATGAGCAGTTCTTC,CASSGTVGRAKPNEQFF
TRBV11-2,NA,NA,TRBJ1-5,TGTGCCAGCAGCCTGGAACGCAATCAGCCCCAGCATTTT,CASSLERNQPQHF
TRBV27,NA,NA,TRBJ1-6,TGTGCCAGCAGTTTCGGGGGGGTTCATTCACCCCTCCACTTT,CASSFGGVHSPLHF
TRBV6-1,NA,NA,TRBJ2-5,TGTGCCAGCAGTGAAGGATTGACCCCACGGGAGACCCAGTACTTC,CASSEGLTPRETQYF
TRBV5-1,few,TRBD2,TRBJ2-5,TGCGCCAGCAGCTTTCCGGGACTAGCGGGAGGGCGGGAGACCCAGTACTTC,CASSFPGLAGGRETQYF
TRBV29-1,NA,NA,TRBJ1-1,TGCAGCGTTTCCCGGCCCGAGACTGAAGCTTTCTTT,CSVSRPETEAFF
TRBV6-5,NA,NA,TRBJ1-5,TGTGCCACTGCCGCGGCGGCATATAGCAATCAGCCCCAGCATTTT,CATAAAAYSNQPQHF
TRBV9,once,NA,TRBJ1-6,TGTGCCAGCAGCGTAGCCACAGGCTATAATTCACCCCTCCACTTT,CASSVATGYNSPLHF
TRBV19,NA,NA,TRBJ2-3,TGTGCCAGTAGTACCAGCGGATTTAGCACAGATACGCAGTATTTT,CASSTSGFSTDTQYF
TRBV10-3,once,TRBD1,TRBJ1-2,TGTGCCATCAGTGAGTCTGGGACAGGGGGCGCGAACTATGGCTACACCTTC,CAISESGTGGANYGYTF
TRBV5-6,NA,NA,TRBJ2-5,TGTGCCAGCAGCTTGGGACACCTAATCGGGGAGACCCAGTACTTC,CASSLGHLIGETQYF
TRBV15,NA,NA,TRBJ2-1,TGTGCCACCAGCAGAGTGCGGCGGGATGAGCAGTTCTTC,CATSRVRRDEQFF
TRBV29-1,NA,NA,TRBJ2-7,TGCAGCGTTGGACGTGGGGGGTGGCGCGAGCAGTACTTC,CSVGRGGWREQYF
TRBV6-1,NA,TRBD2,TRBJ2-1,TGTGCCAGCAGTCCCGGGACTAGCGGGAGAGCTGAGCAGTTCTTC,CASSPGTSGRAEQFF
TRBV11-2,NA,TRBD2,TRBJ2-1,TGTGCCAGCAGCCTCATACCGGGACTAGCGGGGGAGGAGCAGTTCTTC,CASSLIPGLAGEEQFF
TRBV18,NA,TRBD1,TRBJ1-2,TGTGCCAGCTCAGGAGGATCCGGGACAGGGGATTATGGCTACACCTTC,CASSGGSGTGDYGYTF
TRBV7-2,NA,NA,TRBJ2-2,TGTGCCAGCAGTCATAGTCCGGCGAGTTTCACCGGGGAGCTGTTTTTT,CASSHSPASFTGELFF
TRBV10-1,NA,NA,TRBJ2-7,TGCGCCAGCAGTGGGGACGGCACCTACGAGCAGTACTTC,CASSGDGTYEQYF
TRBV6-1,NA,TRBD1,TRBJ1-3,TGTGCCAGCACAAAGACAGGGACTGGAAACACCATATATTTT,CASTKTGTGNTIYF
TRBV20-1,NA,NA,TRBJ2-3,TGCAGTGCTAGATCGAGCGGAACGCAGTATTTT,CSARSSGTQYF
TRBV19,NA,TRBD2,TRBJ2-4,TGTGCCAGTAGTATGCGGGAGAGGAGGAACATTCAGTACTTC,CASSMRERRNIQYF